These T cell receptor beta chains were read from a single sample in a study of blood T cell repertoires in COVID-19. TCRdb's table, derived via immunoSEQ multiplex PCR, lists solely in-frame clones and lacks some. The sample lists fewer than 250,000 clones, roughly 90% occurring once. Sequencing was performed on peripheral blood. These receptors all stem from a woman aged 65 to 85 with acute or convalescent COVID-19. CDR3s include the opening cysteine and the closing phenylalanine or tryptophan. The D gene is left open where the match is weak. The size entry is marked missing in some rows and otherwise reads once, few, many or a size class.

TGTGCCAGCAGCCCTACAGGGTTTGAGGGCTACACCTTC | CASSPTGFEGYTF | TRBV12-3/TRBV12-4 | - | - | TRBJ1-2
TGTGCCAGCTCACCGGACAGCGCCTACGAGCAGTACTTC | CASSPDSAYEQYF | TRBV18 | - | - | TRBJ2-7
TGTGCCAGCAGCTTAAGGAGAAATCAGCCCCAGCATTTT | CASSLRRNQPQHF | TRBV5-6 | - | - | TRBJ1-5
TGTGCCAGCAGCTTGGGCTCCGGGACAGGTGTGAGCGAGCAGTACTTC | CASSLGSGTGVSEQYF | TRBV5-4 | - | TRBD1 | TRBJ2-7
TGTGCCAGCAGTCCTCAGGGGGCGCCGAGCTATGGCTACACCTTC | CASSPQGAPSYGYTF | TRBV27 | - | TRBD1 | TRBJ1-2
TGTGCCAGCAGTCTCCGAGCCCTACCCTCCAACTATGGCTACACCTTC | CASSLRALPSNYGYTF | TRBV21-1 | - | - | TRBJ1-2
TGTGCCATCAGTCGTTGGACAGGGAGTACGGCTGAAGCTTTCTTT | CAISRWTGSTAEAFF | TRBV10-3 | - | TRBD1 | TRBJ1-1
TGTGCCAGCAGTTCCTTTGAGGGTCAGAATTCACCCCTCCACTTT | CASSSFEGQNSPLHF | TRBV27 | - | - | TRBJ1-6
TGTGCCATCAGTGAGTCCCCGGGACAGTCTGGAAACACCATATATTTT | CAISESPGQSGNTIYF | TRBV10-3 | - | TRBD1 | TRBJ1-3
TGTGCCAGCAACAGGGGCGGACGTGAAAAACTGTTTTTT | CASNRGGREKLFF | TRBV14 | - | TRBD1 | TRBJ1-4
TGTGCCAGCAAAGGACAGGGTGTAGTGCTCGGCTACACCTTC | CASKGQGVVLGYTF | TRBV3-1/TRBV3-2 | - | TRBD1 | TRBJ1-2
TGTGCCAGCTCACCCTTAGGACAGTACCAAGAAAAACTGTTTTTT | CASSPLGQYQEKLFF | TRBV18 | - | - | TRBJ1-4
TGTGCCAGCTCACCTAATCCAACAGGGAATTCTGGGGCCAACGTCCTGACTTTC | CASSPNPTGNSGANVLTF | TRBV18 | once | - | TRBJ2-6
TGTGCCAGCAGTTTACGAACCGGGACAGTCTCAATCTACACCTTC | CASSLRTGTVSIYTF | TRBV28 | - | TRBD1 | TRBJ1-2
TGTGCCAGCAGTTTTATAGGGGCTTGGGCCAACGTCCTGACTTTC | CASSFIGAWANVLTF | TRBV28 | - | - | TRBJ2-6
TGTGCCAGCAGTGACACCGGGGGGGTCACAGCGGATACGCAGTATTTT | CASSDTGGVTADTQYF | TRBV6-4 | - | TRBD2 | TRBJ2-3
TGTGCCAGCAGCATGGGAAGCGGGGGGAATCAGCCCCAGCATTTT | CASSMGSGGNQPQHF | TRBV7-9 | - | - | TRBJ1-5
TGTGCCAGTAGTATAGGATCGGGACAGTATAATTCACCCCTCCACTTT | CASSIGSGQYNSPLHF | TRBV19 | - | TRBD1 | TRBJ1-6
TGCGCCAGCAGCCCAGGGACATCCCGGGACTACGAGCAGTACTTC | CASSPGTSRDYEQYF | TRBV4-3 | - | - | TRBJ2-7
TGTGCCAGCAGCCTTGGGACAAAGGTGGCCGCTTTCTTT | CASSLGTKVAAFF | TRBV7-2 | - | - | TRBJ1-1
TGTGCCAGCAGCTTGGACTTCAGCGGGAGGCACCTCTTGGATACGCAGTATTTT | CASSLDFSGRHLLDTQYF | TRBV7-9 | - | TRBD2 | TRBJ2-3
TGTGCCAGCAGCTTAGGAGCTAGCCTCGACGAGCAGTACTTC | CASSLGASLDEQYF | TRBV7-6 | - | - | TRBJ2-7
TGTGCCAGCACCCACCCGACTTCCGAAAAACTGTTTTTT | CASTHPTSEKLFF | TRBV12-3/TRBV12-4 | - | - | TRBJ1-4
TGCGCCAGCAACCCGGTTGGCGGGGTAAACTATGGCTACACCTTC | CASNPVGGVNYGYTF | TRBV5-1 | few | - | TRBJ1-2
TGTGCCAGCCACCGCGTTGGCACAGATACGCAGTATTTT | CASHRVGTDTQYF | TRBV6-5 | few | - | TRBJ2-3
TGTGCCAGCAGCTTGTCGACCGGGACAGGGGATCAGCCCCAGCATTTT | CASSLSTGTGDQPQHF | TRBV5-8 | - | TRBD1 | TRBJ1-5
TGCGCCAGCAGCCAAGATCTAGGGGTCAAAAACATTCAGTACTTC | CASSQDLGVKNIQYF | TRBV4-3 | - | - | TRBJ2-4
TGTGCCAGCAGCCGATCCGGGACTGTCTACAATGAGCAGTTCTTC | CASSRSGTVYNEQFF | TRBV6-5 | - | - | TRBJ2-1
TGCGCCAGCAGTCAATCGGACGGCTTTGGGAGAAATTCACCCCTCCACTTT | CASSQSDGFGRNSPLHF | TRBV23-1 | - | - | TRBJ1-6
TGTGCCGCACGGACAGGGGGCGACCGATCCAATCAGCCCCAGCATTTT | CAARTGGDRSNQPQHF | TRBV24-1 | - | TRBD1 | TRBJ1-5
TGCGCCAGCAGCTTGGCCTCGGGCTACGAGCAGTACTTC | CASSLASGYEQYF | TRBV5-1 | - | - | TRBJ2-7
TGTGCCAGCAGCAGAAGGGGGAGGGGGAACCAAGAGACCCAGTACTTC | CASSRRGRGNQETQYF | TRBV5-4 | once | - | TRBJ2-5
TGCGCCAGCGGAGACTCTAGCCGGAACATTCAGTACTTC | CASGDSSRNIQYF | TRBV10-2 | - | - | TRBJ2-4
TGCGCCAGCAGCCGATTCTCAGCGGGGGGCTCCTACAATGAGCAGTTCTTC | CASSRFSAGGSYNEQFF | TRBV5-1 | - | TRBD2 | TRBJ2-1
TGTGCCAGCAGCTTAGTGGGGAGCTATAATTCACCCCTCCACTTT | CASSLVGSYNSPLHF | TRBV7-9 | - | - | TRBJ1-6
TGTGCCAGCTCATCGATTAGCGGGGACTATGAGGAGCAGTACTTC | CASSSISGDYEEQYF | TRBV18 | - | TRBD2 | TRBJ2-7
TGTGCCAGCAGCTCTCGTGGAGGGGGCCCACAGCCCCAGCATTTT | CASSSRGGGPQPQHF | TRBV7-9 | - | TRBD1 | TRBJ1-5
TGTGCCAGCAGTGAAACAGTTAGCTATGGCTACACCTTC | CASSETVSYGYTF | TRBV6-1 | - | - | TRBJ1-2
TGTGCCAGCAGCCCCCGAGGTGGCTCGAGCTCTGGGGCCAACGTCCTGACTTTC | CASSPRGGSSSGANVLTF | TRBV11-3 | - | - | TRBJ2-6
TGTGCCAGCAGGGGTGGACAGGGGGAACACACCGGGGAGCTGTTTTTT | CASRGGQGEHTGELFF | TRBV5-4 | - | TRBD1 | TRBJ2-2
TGTGTCAGAATCAGTGCAGGGGCAAGCTCCTATAATTCACCCCTCCACTTT | CVRISAGASSYNSPLHF | TRBV7-5 | - | - | TRBJ1-6
TGTGCCAGCAGTTACACACAGGGGAGGAGTTACGAGCAGTACTTC | CASSYTQGRSYEQYF | TRBV6-6 | - | - | TRBJ2-7
TGCGCCAGCAGGGAGGGATACGGACGCGGCACCGGGGAGCTGTTTTTT | CASREGYGRGTGELFF | TRBV5-1 | - | - | TRBJ2-2
TGCGCCAGCAGCTTGGAACACCCTAATTCACCCCTCCACTTT | CASSLEHPNSPLHF | TRBV5-1 | - | - | TRBJ1-6
TGTGCCATCAGTGAGCGGGACATATCAACTAATGAAAAACTGTTTTTT | CAISERDISTNEKLFF | TRBV10-3 | - | - | TRBJ1-4
TGCGCCAGCAGCTTGGCCGGGACAGGGCGGAATTCACCCCTCCACTTT | CASSLAGTGRNSPLHF | TRBV5-1 | - | TRBD1 | TRBJ1-6
TGTGCCAGCAGCCAAGTCGGGACTAGGCGGACAGATACGCAGTATTTT | CASSQVGTRRTDTQYF | TRBV3-1/TRBV3-2 | - | TRBD2 | TRBJ2-3
TGTGCCAGCAGCTTAGGTCCCATCGCGTCGGCCCTCCACTTT | CASSLGPIASALHF | TRBV7-2 | - | - | TRBJ1-6
TGTGCCAGCAGCAGAGGGACAGGTATTGGGGATGAGCAGTTCTTC | CASSRGTGIGDEQFF | TRBV5-6 | - | TRBD1 | TRBJ2-1
TGTGCCAGCAGCCAAGGGCCTAGCGGGGTTAGGAATGAGCAGTTCTTC | CASSQGPSGVRNEQFF | TRBV3-1/TRBV3-2 | once | TRBD2 | TRBJ2-1
TGTGCCAGTGGGGGACAGGCGCTTTCCAATCAGCCCCAGCATTTT | CASGGQALSNQPQHF | TRBV19 | - | TRBD1 | TRBJ1-5
TGCGCCAGCAGCCTTCTCGGACAGTATGGCTACACCTTC | CASSLLGQYGYTF | TRBV5-1 | - | - | TRBJ1-2
TGCGCCAGCAGCCAAGTCCCAGGTCGTGATGAAAAACTGTTTTTT | CASSQVPGRDEKLFF | TRBV4-3 | - | - | TRBJ1-4
TGCGCCAGCAGCCAGGCTACGCAGGGGGCAGGGGAGACCCAGTACTTC | CASSQATQGAGETQYF | TRBV4-1 | once | TRBD1 | TRBJ2-5
TGCGCCAGCAGCTTGGTCCCCTCCCGGGGGTCCGGGGAGCTGTTTTTT | CASSLVPSRGSGELFF | TRBV5-1 | - | - | TRBJ2-2
TGTGCCAGCAGTCCGGAACGGGGGTCCCACGAGCAGTACTTC | CASSPERGSHEQYF | TRBV2 | - | - | TRBJ2-7